This T cell receptor (beta chain) is drawn from a study of T cell responses to AZD1222 COVID-19 vaccine. The CDR3 is 16 residues long. In germline, CDR1 is KGHSH, CDR2 LQKENI. Trimming took 5 bases from V and 2 from J; bases not matched to a gene: 5. TCRdb's copy holds only in-frame clones and misses some; the assay was immunoSEQ multiplex PCR. The data show 150,000 or so clones, more than 85% seen once. The source material was peripheral blood, sampled 28 days after the second AZD1222 dose. The J gene is TRBJ1-5, the V gene TRBV18; TRBD1 aligns across 11 bases. The TCR comes from an adult who received the AZD1222 COVID-19 vaccine. For the CDR3, the DNA is TGTGCCAGCTCATCGGGACAGGGGGTCGGCAATCAGCCCCAGCATTTT. This codes for CASSSGQGVGNQPQHF. The full variable domain, rest sourced from reference TRBV18 and TRBJ1-5, is NAGVMQNPRHLVRRRGQEARLRCSPMKGHSHVYWYRQLPEEGLKFMVYLQKENIIDESGMPKERFSAEFPKEGPSILRIQQVVRGDSAAYFCASSSGQGVGNQPQHFGDGTRLSIL.